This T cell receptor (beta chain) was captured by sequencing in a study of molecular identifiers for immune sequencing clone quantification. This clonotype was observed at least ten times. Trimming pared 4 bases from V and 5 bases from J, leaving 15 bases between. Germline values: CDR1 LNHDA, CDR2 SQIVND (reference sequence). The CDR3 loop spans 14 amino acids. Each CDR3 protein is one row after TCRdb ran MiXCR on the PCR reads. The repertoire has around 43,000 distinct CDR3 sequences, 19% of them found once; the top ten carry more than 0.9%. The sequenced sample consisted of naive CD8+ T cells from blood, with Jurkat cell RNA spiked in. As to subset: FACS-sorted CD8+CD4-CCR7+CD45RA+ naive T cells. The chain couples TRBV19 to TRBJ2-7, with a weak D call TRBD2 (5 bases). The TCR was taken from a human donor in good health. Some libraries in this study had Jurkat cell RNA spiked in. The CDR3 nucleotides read TGTGCCAGTAGTAGCGGAGGCCTTTACGACGAGCAGTACTTC. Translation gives CASSSGGLYDEQYF.